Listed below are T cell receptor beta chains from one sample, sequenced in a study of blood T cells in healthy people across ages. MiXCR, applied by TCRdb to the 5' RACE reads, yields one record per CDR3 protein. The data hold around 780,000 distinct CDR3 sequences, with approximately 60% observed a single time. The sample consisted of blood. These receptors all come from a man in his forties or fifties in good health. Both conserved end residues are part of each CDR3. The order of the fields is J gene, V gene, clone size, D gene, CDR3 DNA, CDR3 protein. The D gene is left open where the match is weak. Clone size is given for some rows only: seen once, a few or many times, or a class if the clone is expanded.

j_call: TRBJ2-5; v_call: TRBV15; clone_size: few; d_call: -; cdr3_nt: TGTGCCACCAGCAGCCTCACGTCACGCAGGAGGCAAGAGACCCAGTACTTC; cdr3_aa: CATSSLTSRRRQETQYF
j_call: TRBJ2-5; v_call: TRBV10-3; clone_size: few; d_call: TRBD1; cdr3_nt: TGTGCCATCCGGGACAGGGGGGGAGAGACCCAGTACTTC; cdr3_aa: CAIRDRGGETQYF
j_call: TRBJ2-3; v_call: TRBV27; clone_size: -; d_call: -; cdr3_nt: TGTGCCAGCAGTTTTTTCAGGGGTGTGCGATTCACAGATACGCAGTATTTT; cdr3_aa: CASSFFRGVRFTDTQYF
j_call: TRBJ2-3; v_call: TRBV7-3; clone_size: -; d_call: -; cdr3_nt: TGTACTAGCAGCTCCAGCCTAGCCCCAGATACGCAGTATTTT; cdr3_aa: CTSSSSLAPDTQYF
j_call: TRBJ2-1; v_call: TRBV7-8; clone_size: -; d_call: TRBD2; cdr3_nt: TGTGCCAGCAGCTTCTCCTTGACTAGCAGAGGAATGAATGAGCAGTTCTTC; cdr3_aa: CASSFSLTSRGMNEQFF
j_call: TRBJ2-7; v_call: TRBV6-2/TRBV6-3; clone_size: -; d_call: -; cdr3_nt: TGTGCCACAGTGGATAATTATTTCTCCTACGAGCAGTACTTC; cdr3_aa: CATVDNYFSYEQYF
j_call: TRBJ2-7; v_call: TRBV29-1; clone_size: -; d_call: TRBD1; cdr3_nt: TGCAGCGTTGATTACCCAGGGGGCATTCGAGACGAGCAGTACTTC; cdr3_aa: CSVDYPGGIRDEQYF
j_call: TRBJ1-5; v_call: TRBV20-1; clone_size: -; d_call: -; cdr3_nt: TGCAGTGCGGGGGCCGTGGTCGGCAATCAGCCCCAGCATTTT; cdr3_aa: CSAGAVVGNQPQHF
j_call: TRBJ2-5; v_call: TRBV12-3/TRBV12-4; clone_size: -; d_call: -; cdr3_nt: TGTGCCAGCAGGGATGATCTCGTGCAGTACTTC; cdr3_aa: CASRDDLVQYF
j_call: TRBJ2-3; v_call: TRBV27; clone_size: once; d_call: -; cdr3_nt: TGTGCCAGCAGTCCCACGGGGGGACAGCCATGGCATACGCAGTATTTT; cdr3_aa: CASSPTGGQPWHTQYF
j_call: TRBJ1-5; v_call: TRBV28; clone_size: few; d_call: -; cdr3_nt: TGTGCCAGCAGGTCGTTGATGCGGGGGACGAGCAATCAGCCCCAGCATTTT; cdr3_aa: CASRSLMRGTSNQPQHF
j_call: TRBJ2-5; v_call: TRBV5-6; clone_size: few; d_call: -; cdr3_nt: TGTGCCAGCAGTGTGGGGGTCGGGACCGCACAAGAGACCCAGTACTTC; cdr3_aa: CASSVGVGTAQETQYF
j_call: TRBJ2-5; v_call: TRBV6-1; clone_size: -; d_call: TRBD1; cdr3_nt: TGTGCCAGCAACTACAGGGGTGGGTTGGACCAAGAGACCCAGTACTTC; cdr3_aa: CASNYRGGLDQETQYF
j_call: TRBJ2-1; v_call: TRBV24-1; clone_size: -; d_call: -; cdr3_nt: TGTGCCACCAGTGGACCCCGACAGGATAAGCAGTTCTTC; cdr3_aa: CATSGPRQDKQFF
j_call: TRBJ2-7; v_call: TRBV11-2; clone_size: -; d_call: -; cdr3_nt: TGTGCCAGCAGCTTGGGTCTTCGACCCTCCTACGAGCAGTACTTC; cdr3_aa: CASSLGLRPSYEQYF
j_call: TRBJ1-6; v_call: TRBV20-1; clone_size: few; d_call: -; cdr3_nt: TGCAGTGCCCCAACGGAGGGGCCGGAGCCGCCTTACTATTCACCCCTCCACTTT; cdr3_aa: CSAPTEGPEPPYYSPLHF
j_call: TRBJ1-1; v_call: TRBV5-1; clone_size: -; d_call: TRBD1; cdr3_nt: TGCGCCAGCAGCCCAATACAGGGGGAGCAGACTGAAGCTTTCTTT; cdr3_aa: CASSPIQGEQTEAFF
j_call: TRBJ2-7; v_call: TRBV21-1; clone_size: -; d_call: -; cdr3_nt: TGTGCCAGCAGCTCCTGTGAAAGTGGTCGTGACTACGAGCAGTACTTC; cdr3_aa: CASSSCESGRDYEQYF
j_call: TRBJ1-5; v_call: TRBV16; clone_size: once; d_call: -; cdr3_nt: TGTGCCAGCAGGACAGGCACCAATCAGCCCCAGCATTTT; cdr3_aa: CASRTGTNQPQHF
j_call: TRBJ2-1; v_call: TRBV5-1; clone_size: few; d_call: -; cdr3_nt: TGCGCCAGCAGCTTGGGGGACACTACGTACAATGAGCAGTTCTTC; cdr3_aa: CASSLGDTTYNEQFF
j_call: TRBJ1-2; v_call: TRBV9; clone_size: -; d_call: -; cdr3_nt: TGTGCCAGCAGCGTAGACGCCACAAGAAACTATGGCTACACCTTC; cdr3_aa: CASSVDATRNYGYTF
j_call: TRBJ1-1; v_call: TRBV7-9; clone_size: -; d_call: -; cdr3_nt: TGTGCCAGCAGCTTAGTGGGGGGTGGGGGCACTGAAGCTTTCTTT; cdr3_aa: CASSLVGGGGTEAFF
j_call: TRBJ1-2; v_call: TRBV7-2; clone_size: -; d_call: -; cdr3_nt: TGTGCCAGCAGCTTAGTCGACACCGATGGCTACACCTTC; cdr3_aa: CASSLVDTDGYTF
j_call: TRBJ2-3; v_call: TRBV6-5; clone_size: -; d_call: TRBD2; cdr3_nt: TGTGCCAGCAGTCTAGCGGGGGCAAACACAGATACGCAGTATTTT; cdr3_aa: CASSLAGANTDTQYF
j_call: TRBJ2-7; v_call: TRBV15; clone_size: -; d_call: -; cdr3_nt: TGTGCCACCAGCAGAGATTTGCGCGGGACCGGGGAGGAGCAGTACTTC; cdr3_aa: CATSRDLRGTGEEQYF
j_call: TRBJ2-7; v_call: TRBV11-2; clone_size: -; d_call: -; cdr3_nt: TGTGCCAGCAGAAAACTATCCCAGCACGAGCAGTACTTC; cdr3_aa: CASRKLSQHEQYF
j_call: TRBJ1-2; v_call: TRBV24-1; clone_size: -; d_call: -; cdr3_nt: TGTGCCACCAGTGACCACGGACGCGGAGCGGGGGCCTATGGCTACACCTTC; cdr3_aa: CATSDHGRGAGAYGYTF
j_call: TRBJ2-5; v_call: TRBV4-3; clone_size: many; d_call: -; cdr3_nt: TGCGCCAGCAGCCAAGGGTATCGGTTCCAAGAGACCCAGTACTTC; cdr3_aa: CASSQGYRFQETQYF
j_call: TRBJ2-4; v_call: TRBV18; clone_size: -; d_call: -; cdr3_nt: TGTGCCAGCTCACCTTCAGGGAAGAACATTCAGTACTTC; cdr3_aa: CASSPSGKNIQYF
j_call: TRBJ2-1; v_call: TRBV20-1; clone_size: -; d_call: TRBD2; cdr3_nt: TGCAGTGCTAGAGGCTCGGGGGGGGAGCAGTTCTTC; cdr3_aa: CSARGSGGEQFF
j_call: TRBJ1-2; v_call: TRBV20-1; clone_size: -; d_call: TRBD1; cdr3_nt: TGCAGTGGAACAGGGGTACATGGCTACACCTTC; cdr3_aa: CSGTGVHGYTF
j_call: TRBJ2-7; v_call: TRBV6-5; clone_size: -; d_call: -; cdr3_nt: TGTGCCAGCAGCCCCAGACCCAGCTCCTACAATGAGCAGTACTTC; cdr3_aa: CASSPRPSSYNEQYF
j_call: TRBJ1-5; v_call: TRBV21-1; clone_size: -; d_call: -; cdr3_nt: TGTGCCAGCAGCAAAAAAGAAACAGACAGGGGACGCAATCAACCCCAGCATTTT; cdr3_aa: CASSKKETDRGRNQPQHF
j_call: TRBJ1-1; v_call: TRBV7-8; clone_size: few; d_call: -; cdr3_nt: TGTGCCAGCAGCTTAGGATTCCCCGGGGGATCGGGGACTGAAGCTTTCTTT; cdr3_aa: CASSLGFPGGSGTEAFF
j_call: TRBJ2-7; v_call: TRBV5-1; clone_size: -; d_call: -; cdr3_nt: TGCGCCAGCAGGGTTAGCGGAGGGGTGTACGAGCAGTACTTC; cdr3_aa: CASRVSGGVYEQYF
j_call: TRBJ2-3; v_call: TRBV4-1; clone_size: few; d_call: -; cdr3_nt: TGCGCCAGCAGCCAAGTCCTCAGGGGTCGGAGCACAGATACGCAGTATTTT; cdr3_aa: CASSQVLRGRSTDTQYF
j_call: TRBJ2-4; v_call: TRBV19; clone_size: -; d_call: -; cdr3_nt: TGTGCCAGTAGAAACAAAAACATTCAGTACTTC; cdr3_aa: CASRNKNIQYF
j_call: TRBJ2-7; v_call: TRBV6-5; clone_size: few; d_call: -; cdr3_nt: TGTGCCAGCAGTTATTGGGCCGGGGCAGGGTTTTCGGCGCAGTACTTC; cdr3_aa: CASSYWAGAGFSAQYF
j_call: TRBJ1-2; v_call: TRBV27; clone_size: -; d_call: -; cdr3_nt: TGTGCCAGCAGTCTTACCCCATACCCCAGGACTAACTATGGCTACACCTTC; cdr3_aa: CASSLTPYPRTNYGYTF
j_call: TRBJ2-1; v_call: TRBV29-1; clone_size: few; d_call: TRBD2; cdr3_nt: TGCAGCGTTGACGAGACTAGCCGATCGCAGTTCTTC; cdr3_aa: CSVDETSRSQFF
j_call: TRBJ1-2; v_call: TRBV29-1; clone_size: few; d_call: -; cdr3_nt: TGCAGCGTTGACCGCCGGGACCCTAACTATGGCTACACCTTC; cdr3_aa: CSVDRRDPNYGYTF
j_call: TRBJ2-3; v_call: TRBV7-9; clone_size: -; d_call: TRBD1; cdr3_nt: TGTGCCAGCAGCCCGCCCCCCGGGACAGGGATAGATACGCAGTATTTT; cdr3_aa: CASSPPPGTGIDTQYF
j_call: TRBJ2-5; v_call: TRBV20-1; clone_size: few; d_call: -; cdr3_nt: TGCAGTGGCCCTAATGTTGGTTGGTTACAAGAGACCCAGTACTTC; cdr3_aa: CSGPNVGWLQETQYF
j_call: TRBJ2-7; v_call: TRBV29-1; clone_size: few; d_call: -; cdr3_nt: TGCAGCGTTGTGGAGGGCAACGAGCAGTACTTC; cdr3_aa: CSVVEGNEQYF
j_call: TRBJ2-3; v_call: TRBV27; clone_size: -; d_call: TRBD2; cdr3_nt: TGTGCCAGCAGCTTAGCGGGAGGCCCCTCAGATACGCAGTATTTT; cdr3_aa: CASSLAGGPSDTQYF
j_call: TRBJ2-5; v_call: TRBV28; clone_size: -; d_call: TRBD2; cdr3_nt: TGTGCCAGCAGTTTCATTCTCCTAGCGGGAGAGCGTGAGACCCAGTACTTC; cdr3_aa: CASSFILLAGERETQYF
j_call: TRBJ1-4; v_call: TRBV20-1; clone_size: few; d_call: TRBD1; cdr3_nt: TGCAGTGCTCGCAAGACAGGGGCGGAAAAACTGTTTTTT; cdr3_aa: CSARKTGAEKLFF
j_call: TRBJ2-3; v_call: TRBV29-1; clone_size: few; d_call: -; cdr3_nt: TGCAGCGCCCGAGGGGCGACGCAGTATTTT; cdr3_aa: CSARGATQYF
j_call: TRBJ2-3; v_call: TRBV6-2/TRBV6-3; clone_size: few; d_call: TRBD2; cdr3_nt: TGTGCCAGCAGCCCTGGGGGGGAGGCAGATACGCAGTATTTT; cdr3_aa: CASSPGGEADTQYF
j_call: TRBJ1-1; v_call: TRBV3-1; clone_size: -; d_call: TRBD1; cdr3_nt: TGTGCCAGCAGCCAAGAGTGGGACAGTGAAGCTTTCTTT; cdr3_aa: CASSQEWDSEAFF
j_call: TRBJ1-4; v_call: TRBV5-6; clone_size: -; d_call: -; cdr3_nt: TGTGCCAGCAGCGGTACATCTGCAACTAATGAAAAACTGTTTTTT; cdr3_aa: CASSGTSATNEKLFF
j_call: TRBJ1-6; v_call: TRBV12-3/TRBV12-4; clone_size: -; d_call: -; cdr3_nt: TGTGCCAGCAGTTTCGAGCAGGGAGGGCCCCTCCACTTT; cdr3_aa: CASSFEQGGPLHF
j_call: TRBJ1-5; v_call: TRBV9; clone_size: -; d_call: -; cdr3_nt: TGTGCCAGCAGCGTAGCAGGGGGCAATCAGCCCCAGCATTTT; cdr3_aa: CASSVAGGNQPQHF
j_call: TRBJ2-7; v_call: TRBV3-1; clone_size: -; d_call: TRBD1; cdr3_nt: TGTGCCAGCAGCCAAGTATGGGACAGCTCCTACGAGCAGTACTTC; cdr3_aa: CASSQVWDSSYEQYF